A single sample gave rise to the 29 T cell receptor beta chains below, sequenced in a study of blood T cell repertoires in COVID-19. Some clones are missing from TCRdb's copy, which holds only in-frame ones; the method was immunoSEQ multiplex PCR. The profile shows more than 95,000 clones, approximately 87% of them singletons. The source material was peripheral blood. The receptor set was obtained from a man in his 70s who had recovered from COVID-19.

The chain combines TRBV18 with TRBJ1-1; tentative D call: TRBD1 (6 bases). Between the trimmed V and J ends, which lost 6 bases and 1 base, there was a span of 15 bases. The CDR3 spans 15 residues. Germline CDR1 reads KGHSH; CDR2 reads LQKENI. The chain's CDR3 is CASSPTGQPNTEAFF. DNA of the CDR3: TGTGCCAGCTCGCCCACAGGACAGCCGAACACTGAAGCTTTCTTT.

The chain couples TRBV9 to TRBJ2-3; 7 positions agree with TRBD2. This CDR3 contains 15 residues. Trimming cost V 0 bases and J 3 bases; bases outside gene matches: 4. Looked up from germline, CDR1 is SGDLS and CDR2 is YYNGEE. The CDR3 region has the DNA TGTGCCAGCAGCGTAGCCGCTAGCGGAACAGATACGCAGTATTTT. Encoded protein: CASSVAASGTDTQYF.

This chain joins TRBV5-4 and TRBJ2-2, with TRBD1 matching 10 bases. V lost 4 bases, J lost 6 bases, and 12 bases stayed unmatched. Germline V gene data show CDR1 as SGHNT and CDR2 as YYREEE (reference sequence). This CDR3 has 17 amino acids. The CDR3 DNA is TGTGCCAGCAGCGCGCCCACGGGGACAGGGGAGTCCGGGGAGCTGTTTTTT. Its translation: CASSAPTGTGESGELFF.

The CDR3 here is CASYPGDRDSPLHF. CDR3 DNA: TGTGCCAGTTATCCGGGGGACAGGGATTCACCCCTCCACTTT. The genes are TRBV19 and TRBJ1-6, with 9 bases identical to TRBD1. V lost 8 bases, J lost 8 bases, and 7 bases stayed unmatched. This CDR3 is 14 amino acids long. Germline lookup yields CDR1 LNHDA and CDR2 SQIVND (reference sequence).

The genes are TRBV25-1 and TRBJ2-2; 7 bases map to TRBD2. The CDR3 has 15 amino acids. Germline trimming cut 2 bases from V and 5 bases from J; bases unmatched to any gene: 5. Germline CDR1 is MGHDK and CDR2 is SYGVNS. The CDR3 is CASSEAGVGTGELFF. The CDR3 coding sequence is TGTGCCAGCAGTGAAGCGGGAGTGGGAACCGGGGAGCTGTTTTTT. The entire variable domain, with the rest obtained from reference TRBV25-1 and TRBJ2-2, is as follows: EADIYQTPRYLVIGTGKKITLECSQTMGHDKMYWYQQDPGMELHLIHYSYGVNSTEKGDLSSESTVSRIRTEHFPLTLESARPSHTSQYLCASSEAGVGTGELFFGEGSRLTVL.

The chain carries TRBV9 and TRBJ1-2; TRBD1 might be the D (6 bases). Trimming shortened V by 3 bases and J by 2 bases, and 23 bases separated the two germline ends. Germline V CDR1 and CDR2: SGDLS, YYNGEE. This CDR3 has 18 amino acids. CDR3: CASSADPGYRVGNYGYTF. The CDR3 DNA reads as TGTGCCAGCAGCGCTGATCCGGGATACAGGGTGGGGAACTATGGCTACACCTTC.

The chain couples TRBV29-1 to TRBJ1-2; 7 nucleotides align to TRBD1. There are 12 residues in the CDR3. With 7 bases clipped from V and 8 bases from J, the junction kept 10 bases outside the gene matches. The germline CDR1 and CDR2 sequences are SQVTM and ANQGSEA. The CDR3, as DNA: TGCAGCGCCTGGGACAGAGCCGTCGGCTACACCTTC. It translates to CSAWDRAVGYTF.

On this clone itself: The sample contains more than one DNA sequence encoding this CDR3. This chain links TRBV9 with TRBJ2-1; D may be TRBD2 (5 bases). The V gene lost 0 bases and the J gene lost 0 bases, with 7 bases spanning the gap. CDR3 size: 15 residues. CDR1 is SGDLS, CDR2 YYNGEE, per germline. This CDR3 reads CASSVVGSSYNEQFF. The CDR3 coding sequence is TGTGCCAGCAGCGTAGTAGGGAGCTCCTACAATGAGCAGTTCTTC.

The chain employs TRBV3-1 (or the pseudogene TRBV3-2) and TRBJ1-1; D unresolved. Trimming pared 4 bases from V and 7 bases from J, leaving 13 bases between. CDR1 is LGHDT, CDR2 YNNKEL, per germline (reference sequence). The CDR3 loop spans 13 amino acids. CDR3 sequence reads: CASSPRVDGEAFF. CDR3 DNA sequence: TGTGCCAGCAGCCCCCGGGTTGACGGTGAAGCTTTCTTT.

V gene TRBV9 combines with J gene TRBJ2-1; 13 bases line up with TRBD2. The CDR3 runs to 19 residues. V lost 0 bases to trimming and J lost 4 bases; unmatched junction nucleotides: 10. CDR1 and CDR2 from the germline V gene are SGDLS and YYNGEE. The CDR3 sequence: CASSVAFTSGGAGYNEQFF. The CDR3 DNA sequence: TGTGCCAGCAGCGTAGCTTTCACTAGCGGGGGGGCCGGGTACAATGAGCAGTTCTTC.

This clone was seen a handful of times. V is TRBV27 and J is TRBJ2-2; TRBD1 matches at 11 bases. CDR3 length equals 14 residues. CDR1 is MNHEY, CDR2 SMNVEV, per germline (reference sequence). V trimming: 11 bases; J trimming: 4 bases; junction bases outside the gene matches: 6. CDR3 amino acids: CASRTGGSTGELFF. In DNA form, the CDR3 reads TGTGCCTCCAGGACAGGGGGCTCCACCGGGGAGCTGTTTTTT.

The V call is TRBV4-1, the J call TRBJ1-1, with unresolved D. V lost 1 base and J lost 4, with 13 bases in between. Germline CDR1 reads MGHRA; CDR2 reads YSYEKL. This CDR3 is built from 15 residues. DNA for the CDR3: TGCGCCAGCAGCCAAGTATTTGGCTTGGTCACTGAAGCTTTCTTT. Translating it yields CASSQVFGLVTEAFF.

V gene TRBV13 combines with J gene TRBJ2-1, with TRBD2 matching over 8 bases. Germline CDR1 PRHDT, CDR2 FYEKMQ (reference sequence). Unmatched junction bases numbered 9, after V lost 5 bases and J lost 0 bases. The CDR3 has 17 residues. CDR3 loop: CASSGTTSGGSYNEQFF. The CDR3 DNA reads as TGTGCCAGCAGCGGCACAACTAGCGGAGGCTCCTACAATGAGCAGTTCTTC.

J is TRBJ1-2 and V is TRBV9; D is unclear. V gave up 0 bases and J gave up 3 bases, with 12 bases separating them. This CDR3 is 15 amino acids long. CDR1 is SGDLS, CDR2 YYNGEE, per germline. CDR3 protein: CASSVEMDGDYGYTF. The CDR3 nucleotides read TGTGCCAGCAGCGTAGAAATGGACGGGGACTATGGCTACACCTTC.

This chain uses TRBV27 with TRBJ1-4; D unresolved. The CDR3 has 15 amino acids. Trimming removed 5 bases at V and 7 bases at J, with 17 bases between. Germline V lookup: CDR1 MNHEY, CDR2 SMNVEV (reference sequence). Written as DNA, the CDR3 is TGTGCCAGCAGTCCAGAGACTCGAGTTGGTGAAAAACTGTTTTTT. Protein product: CASSPETRVGEKLFF.

The V gene is TRBV27, the J gene TRBJ1-6, with no clear D. This CDR3 is built from 12 residues. Trimming left V 6 bases short and J 7 bases short, with 7 bases between. CDR1 MNHEY and CDR2 SMNVEV come from the germline V gene (reference sequence). The CDR3, as DNA: TGTGCCAGCAGGAGAACGAATTCACCCCTCCACTTT. This encodes CASRRTNSPLHF.

The rearrangement links TRBV29-1 to TRBJ1-1; D is undetermined. The CDR3 covers 13 residues. Germline CDR1 is SQVTM and CDR2 is ANQGSEA. V lost 4 bases and J lost 0, with 9 bases in between. The CDR3 region has the DNA TGCAGCGTTGCTGAGTTTTTGAACACTGAAGCTTTCTTT. This codes for CSVAEFLNTEAFF.

The chain links TRBV2 to TRBJ1-1; possible D gene TRBD1, 6 bases. The germline V gene has CDR1 SNHLY and CDR2 FYNNEI. The CDR3 covers 14 residues. Deletions cut 6 bases from V and 1 base from J, with 12 bases between. The DNA of the CDR3 is TGTGCCAGCAGCCTCTACAGGGAGAACACTGAAGCTTTCTTT. Amino acids: CASSLYRENTEAFF.

The chain recombines TRBV5-4 with TRBJ1-2, with 7 bases lining up with TRBD1. The CDR3 loop spans 11 amino acids. Germline V gene sequence: CDR1 SGHNT, CDR2 YYREEE (reference sequence). Trimming took 7 bases from V and 4 from J; bases not matched to a gene: 1. CDR3 nucleotides: TGTGCCAGCGGGACAGTCTATGGCTACACCTTC. Protein: CASGTVYGYTF.

The chain carries TRBV7-3 and TRBJ2-2, with D possibly TRBD2 on 7 matching bases. This CDR3 comprises 17 residues. Germline CDR1 and CDR2: SGHTA and FQGTGA. V lost 1 base and J lost 5, with 17 bases in between. The CDR3 here is CASSLNGNGGRTGELFF. The CDR3 DNA follows: TGTGCCAGCAGCTTAAATGGAAACGGGGGGCGAACCGGGGAGCTGTTTTTT. The entire variable domain, with the rest obtained from reference TRBV7-3 and TRBJ2-2, is as follows: GAGVSQTPSNKVTEKGKYVELRCDPISGHTALYWYRQSLGQGPEFLIYFQGTGAADDSGLPNDRFFAVRPEGSVSTLKIQRTERGDSAVYLCASSLNGNGGRTGELFFGEGSRLTVL.

This clone was observed a handful of times. The chain has TRBV27 and TRBJ2-1; TRBD2 matches 12 bases. The CDR3 runs to 18 residues. Trimming removed 1 base from V and 4 bases from J; junction bases left unmatched: 8. In germline, CDR1 is MNHEY, CDR2 SMNVEV (reference sequence). CDR3 DNA: TGTGCCAGCAGTTTATTGCGGACTAGCGGGATGACTTACAATGAGCAGTTCTTC. Its translation is CASSLLRTSGMTYNEQFF.

The chain has TRBV6-2 or TRBV6-3 and TRBJ2-1, with D maybe TRBD1 (6 bases). Germline V gene data show CDR1 as MNHEY and CDR2 as SVGEGT. CDR3 length: 15 amino acids. The V and J ends lost 6 bases and 2 bases respectively, with 14 bases between them. CDR3 residues: CASSSGDGAYNEQFF. CDR3 nucleotide sequence: TGTGCCAGCAGCTCAGGGGATGGGGCCTACAATGAGCAGTTCTTC.

This clone occurred once. The chain recombines TRBV28 with TRBJ1-5, with D possibly TRBD1 on 5 matching bases. This CDR3 is 13 amino acids long. CDR1 and CDR2 (germline): MDHEN, SYDVKM. V shed 4 bases and J shed 6 bases, with 10 bases lying between them. The CDR3 nucleotides read TGTGCCAGCAGTTCAGGGTGGCCTCAGCCCCAGCATTTT. Amino acids: CASSSGWPQPQHF.

The chain couples TRBV5-1 to TRBJ2-7; tentative D call: TRBD1 (5 bases). This CDR3 contains 13 residues. Germline V gives CDR1 SGHRS, CDR2 YFSETQ. Trimming cost V 3 bases and J 6 bases, with 13 bases left between them. The CDR3 reads CASSSIGQFEQYF. In nucleotides, the CDR3 is TGCGCCAGCAGCTCTATAGGACAATTCGAGCAGTACTTC.

The chain carries TRBV7-2 and TRBJ2-2; weak D call: TRBD2 (5 bases). In germline, CDR1 is SGHTA, CDR2 FQGNSA. The CDR3 loop spans 15 amino acids. V lost 5 bases to trimming and J lost 6 bases, with 16 bases between them. The chain's CDR3 is CASSGPGSTAGELFF. CDR3 sequence (DNA): TGTGCCAGCAGCGGGCCGGGGTCTACAGCCGGGGAGCTGTTTTTT.

The chain is built from TRBV11-2 and TRBJ2-7; D not certain. The CDR3 totals 15 residues. Trimming pared 5 bases from V and 3 bases from J, leaving 17 bases between. Germline V gives CDR1 SGHAT, CDR2 FQNNGV. The CDR3 loop reads CASSEFHSPFYEQYF. The CDR3 DNA reads as TGTGCCAGCAGCGAATTTCATAGTCCTTTCTACGAGCAGTACTTC.

V and J are TRBV18 and TRBJ2-2, with TRBD1 matching 7 bases. The germline gives CDR1 KGHSH, CDR2 LQKENI. The CDR3 extends over 18 amino acids. Losses at the gene ends were 6 bases for V and 3 bases for J; bases not matched to a gene: 16. The CDR3 sequence: CASSSRTGPLVDTGELFF. In DNA form, the CDR3 reads TGTGCCAGCTCGTCCAGGACAGGCCCCCTTGTGGACACCGGGGAGCTGTTTTTT.

This clone has a single count. The rearrangement links TRBV5-6 to TRBJ2-7, with a weak D call TRBD2 (5 bases). V dropped 2 bases and J dropped 3 bases, with 12 bases sitting between them. The CDR3 sequence is 14 residues long. The germline V gene has CDR1 SGHDT and CDR2 YYEEEE. The CDR3 loop is CASSFSGIGYEQYF. The CDR3 bases are TGTGCCAGCAGCTTCTCGGGAATTGGCTACGAGCAGTACTTC.

J is TRBJ2-7 and V is TRBV6-1, with 9 bases aligning to TRBD1. This CDR3 comprises 16 residues. The trim removed 1 base at V and 4 bases at J, leaving 8 bases unmatched. The germline gives CDR1 MNHNS, CDR2 SASEGT. CDR3 bases: TGTGCCAGCAGTGAAGAAGGGACAGGGTTCTGGTACGAGCAGTACTTC. Translated, it gives CASSEEGTGFWYEQYF.